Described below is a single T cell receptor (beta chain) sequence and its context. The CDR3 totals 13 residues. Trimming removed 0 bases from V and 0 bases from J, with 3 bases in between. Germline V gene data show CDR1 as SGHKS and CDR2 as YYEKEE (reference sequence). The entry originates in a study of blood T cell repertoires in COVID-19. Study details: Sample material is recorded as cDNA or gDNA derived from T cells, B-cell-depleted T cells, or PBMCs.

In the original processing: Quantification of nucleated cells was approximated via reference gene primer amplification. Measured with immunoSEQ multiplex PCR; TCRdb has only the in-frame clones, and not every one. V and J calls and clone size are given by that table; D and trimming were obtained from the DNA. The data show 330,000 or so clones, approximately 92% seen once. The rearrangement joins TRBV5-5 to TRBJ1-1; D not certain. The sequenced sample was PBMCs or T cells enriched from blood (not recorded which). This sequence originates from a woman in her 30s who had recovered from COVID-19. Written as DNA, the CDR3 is TGTGCCAGCAGCTTGGGGCTGAACACTGAAGCTTTCTTT. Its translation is CASSLGLNTEAFF.